The 17 T cell receptor beta chains given below trace back to one sample, sequenced in a study of T cell changes during pregnancy in multiple sclerosis. Profiled with immunoSEQ multiplex PCR; TCRdb holds only in-frame clones, not every one. The table shows tens of thousands of clones, with roughly nine tenths occurring only once. Sequenced here: CD4+ T cells from peripheral blood mononuclear cells, sampled before pregnancy. The receptors stem from a female donor with multiple sclerosis, enrolled in a pregnancy study.

This rearrangement joins TRBV15 to TRBJ2-3; possible D gene TRBD1, 6 bases. Germline CDR1 is LNHNV and CDR2 is YYDKDF (reference sequence). The V end was cut by 7 bases, the J end by 2 bases, with 13 bases between. The CDR3 is made up of 14 amino acids. CDR3 DNA sequence: TGTGCCACCACTAAGGGGGACCTCACAGATACGCAGTATTTT. This translates into CATTKGDLTDTQYF. The variable domain in full, completed from reference TRBV15 and TRBJ2-3, reads DAMVIQNPRYQVTQFGKPVTLSCSQTLNHNVMYWYQQKSSQAPKLLFHYYDKDFNNEADTPDNFQSRRPNTSFCFLDIRSPGLGDTAMYLCATTKGDLTDTQYFGPGTRLTVL.

This clone has just one count. The chain is built from TRBV5-6 and TRBJ2-7; D is perhaps TRBD2 (5 bases). Trimming pared 0 bases from V and 3 bases from J, leaving 7 bases between. CDR1 SGHDT and CDR2 YYEEEE come from the germline V gene. The CDR3 sequence is 13 residues long. CDR3 amino acids: CASSLATSYEQYF. The CDR3 DNA reads as TGTGCCAGCAGCTTGGCTACTAGCTACGAGCAGTACTTC.

V gene TRBV10-3 combines with J gene TRBJ2-1; D might be TRBD1 (5 bases). CDR1 and CDR2 (germline): ENHRY, SYGVKD. Trimming stripped 4 bases from V and 10 bases from J, with 11 bases between. This CDR3 has 12 amino acids. For the CDR3, the DNA is TGTGCCATCAGTGGCCTAGGGGTGGAGCAGTTCTTC. It codes for CAISGLGVEQFF.

This chain joins TRBV5-5 and TRBJ1-5, with D hard to call. V was pared by 4 bases and J by 5 bases, with 13 bases between. The CDR3 has 14 residues. Germline V lookup: CDR1 SGHKS, CDR2 YYEKEE (reference sequence). For the CDR3, the DNA is TGTGCCAGCAGCCCCCCCGGCCGGGATCAGCCCCAGCATTTT. Its protein is CASSPPGRDQPQHF. The full variable domain, in which reference TRBV5-5 and TRBJ1-5 provide the parts outside the CDR3, is DAGVTQSPTHLIKTRGQQVTLRCSPISGHKSVSWYQQVLGQGPQFIFQYYEKEERGRGNFPDRFSARQFPNYSSELNVNALLLGDSALYLCASSPPGRDQPQHFGDGTRLSIL.

The chain is built from TRBV7-3 and TRBJ2-7; a possible D gene is TRBD2 (6 bases). Trimming left V 5 bases short and J 5 bases short, with 13 bases between. From germline, CDR1 is SGHTA and CDR2 FQGTGA. This CDR3 is built from 13 residues. CDR3 sequence reads: CASSVMWGDEQYF. Written as DNA, the CDR3 is TGTGCCAGCAGCGTGATGTGGGGGGACGAGCAGTACTTC.

The genes are TRBV10-3 and TRBJ2-5, with TRBD1 as a possible D gene (5 bases). Deletions cut 4 bases from V and 4 bases from J, with 13 bases between. This CDR3 region has 14 residues. Germline V gene sequence: CDR1 ENHRY, CDR2 SYGVKD. CDR3 protein: CAISGAGYGETQYF. The DNA for the CDR3 is TGTGCCATCAGTGGGGCAGGGTATGGAGAGACCCAGTACTTC.

V and J are TRBV15 and TRBJ1-4; D is unclear. Trimming took off 3 bases at V and 8 bases at J, with 7 bases between the two ends. The germline CDR1 and CDR2 sequences are LNHNV and YYDKDF (reference sequence). This CDR3 has 12 amino acids. The CDR3 sequence: CATSSTLEKLFF. CDR3 nucleotide sequence: TGTGCCACCAGCAGTACATTGGAAAAACTGTTTTTT.

The gene calls are TRBV6-6 and TRBJ2-1, with D possibly TRBD1 on 5 matching bases. V lost 3 bases, J lost 1 base, and 7 bases lay in between. The germline V gene has CDR1 MNHNY and CDR2 SVGAGI (reference sequence). This CDR3 contains 14 residues. CDR3 protein: CASSYQGSYNEQFF. The CDR3 DNA is TGTGCCAGCAGTTATCAGGGATCCTACAATGAGCAGTTCTTC.

The rearrangement links TRBV7-8 to TRBJ1-2, with D possibly TRBD1 on 6 matching bases. The CDR3 is 14 amino acids. Germline CDR1 is SGHVS and CDR2 is FQNEAQ. Trimming pared 5 bases from V and 4 bases from J, leaving 14 bases between. The CDR3 is CASSPGQISYGYTF. CDR3 nucleotide sequence: TGTGCCAGCAGCCCTGGACAGATATCCTATGGCTACACCTTC.

This clone was seen only once. The V gene is TRBV4-3, the J gene TRBJ2-3, with 9 nucleotides matching TRBD2. The CDR3 totals 18 residues. Germline values: CDR1 LGHNA, CDR2 YSLEER. Trimming at V came to 0 bases and at J to 10 bases, leaving 17 bases not matched to a gene. The CDR3 reads CASSQDATGLAGEYPQYF. The DNA of the CDR3 is TGCGCCAGCAGCCAAGATGCCACGGGACTAGCAGGAGAGTATCCGCAGTATTTT.

This chain connects TRBV7-6 to TRBJ2-2; D is unresolved. The V and J ends lost 2 bases and 4 bases respectively, with 14 bases between them. This CDR3 region has 16 residues. Germline V CDR1 and CDR2: SGHVS, FNYEAQ. CDR3 sequence reads: CASSLLGRVGTGELFF. The DNA of the CDR3 is TGTGCCAGCAGCTTATTAGGCCGGGTTGGCACCGGGGAGCTGTTTTTT.

The chain carries TRBV5-1 and TRBJ1-5; tentative D call: TRBD1 (5 bases). Germline-derived CDR1 and CDR2 are SGHRS and YFSETQ. The CDR3 is made up of 14 amino acids. Trimming took 0 bases from V and 6 from J, leaving 10 bases between them. The DNA for the CDR3 is TGCGCCAGCAGCTTGGTGGCAGGGTCTCAGCCCCAGCATTTT. It translates to CASSLVAGSQPQHF.

V usage is TRBV6-1 and J usage is TRBJ2-3, with 8 bases fitting TRBD1. CDR3 length: 15 amino acids. The germline gives CDR1 MNHNS, CDR2 SASEGT. V lost 5 bases to trimming and J lost 2 bases; unmatched junction nucleotides: 6. The CDR3 reads CASSLQGANTDTQYF. CDR3 nucleotide sequence: TGTGCCAGCAGTCTCCAGGGGGCGAACACAGATACGCAGTATTTT.

The chain is built from TRBV30 and TRBJ2-3; 9 nucleotides align to TRBD1. Germline V gene lookup returns CDR1 GTSNPN and CDR2 SVGIG (reference sequence). The CDR3 is 14 residues long. Trimming removed 5 bases from V and 1 base from J; junction bases left unmatched: 4. This CDR3 is CAWAGDRGTDTQYF. As DNA, the CDR3 is TGTGCCTGGGCCGGGGACAGGGGCACAGATACGCAGTATTTT.

The V gene is TRBV19, the J gene TRBJ1-1, with 7 nucleotides matching TRBD1. The CDR3 is made up of 16 amino acids. V lost 3 bases, J lost 6 bases, and 13 bases stayed unmatched. The germline gives CDR1 LNHDA, CDR2 SQIVND (reference sequence). CDR3 in amino acids: CASSIERGTVGAEAFF. The CDR3 DNA sequence: TGTGCCAGTAGTATCGAGAGGGGGACAGTCGGGGCTGAAGCTTTCTTT. Full variable domain (rest looked up from reference TRBV19 and TRBJ1-1): DGGITQSPKYLFRKEGQNVTLSCEQNLNHDAMYWYRQDPGQGLRLIYYSQIVNDFQKGDIAEGYSVSREKKESFPLTVTSAQKNPTAFYLCASSIERGTVGAEAFFGQGTRLTVV.

Remarks on this clone: The junction and the germline gene differ at one end; a read error may be behind it. V and J are TRBV5-4 and TRBJ1-1; perhaps TRBD1 as D (6 bases). The V gene's germline CDR1 is SGHNT and CDR2 YYREEE (reference sequence). The CDR3 runs to 13 residues. CDR3 nucleotide sequence: TGTGCCAGCAGCTCCCTTACCGGGACAAGCACCCTATTT. This encodes CASSSLTGTSTLF.

This rearrangement joins TRBV6-1 to TRBJ2-7, with 7 positions matching TRBD1. CDR1 and CDR2 from the germline V gene are MNHNS and SASEGT. V shed 6 bases and J 2 bases; nucleotides not matched to a gene: 10. The CDR3 runs 15 residues. CDR3 in DNA: TGTGCCAGCAGGACTCCGGGACAGCTCCCCTACGAGCAGTACTTC. It encodes CASRTPGQLPYEQYF.